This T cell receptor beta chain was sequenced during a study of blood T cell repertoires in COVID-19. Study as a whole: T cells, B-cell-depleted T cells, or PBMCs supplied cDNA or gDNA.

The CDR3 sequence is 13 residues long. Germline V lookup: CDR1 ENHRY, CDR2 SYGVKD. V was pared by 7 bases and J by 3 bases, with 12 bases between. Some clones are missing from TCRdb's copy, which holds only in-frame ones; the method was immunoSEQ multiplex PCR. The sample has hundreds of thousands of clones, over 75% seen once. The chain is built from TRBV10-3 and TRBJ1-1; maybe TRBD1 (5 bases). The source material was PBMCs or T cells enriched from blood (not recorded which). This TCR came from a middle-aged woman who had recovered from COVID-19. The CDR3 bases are TGTGCCATCAACCGTCCGGGGGACACTGAAGCTTTCTTT. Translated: CAINRPGDTEAFF.